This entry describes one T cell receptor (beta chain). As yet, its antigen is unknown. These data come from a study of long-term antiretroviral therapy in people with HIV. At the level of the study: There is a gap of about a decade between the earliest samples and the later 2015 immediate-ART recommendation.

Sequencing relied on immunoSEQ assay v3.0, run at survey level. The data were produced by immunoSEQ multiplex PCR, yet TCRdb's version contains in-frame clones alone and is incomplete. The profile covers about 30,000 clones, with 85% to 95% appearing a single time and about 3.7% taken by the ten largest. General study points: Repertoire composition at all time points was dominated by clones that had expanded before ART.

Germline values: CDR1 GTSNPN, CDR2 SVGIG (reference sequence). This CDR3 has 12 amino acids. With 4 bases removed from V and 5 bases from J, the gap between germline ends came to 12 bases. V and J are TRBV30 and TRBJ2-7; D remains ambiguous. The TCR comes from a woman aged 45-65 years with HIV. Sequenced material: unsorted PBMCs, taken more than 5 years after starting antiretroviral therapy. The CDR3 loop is CAWTPGGHEQYF. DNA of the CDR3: TGTGCCTGGACCCCCGGCGGACACGAGCAGTACTTC.